These 23 T cell receptor beta chains originate from one sample sequenced in a study of blood T cells in healthy people across ages. A second PCR, run for about 7 to 11 cycles, used a sample-barcoded 5' primer plus a J-beta primer mix. TCRdb used MiXCR to reprocess the 5' RACE reads, holding one entry per CDR3 protein. This sample carries about 930,000 distinct CDR3 sequences, about 29% of them seen once, and the ten largest clones take roughly 10%. The same data also contributed to another study, on T cells of mothers and their children.

Sequencing used blood. All receptors come from a woman between 40 and 50 years old in good health.

This clonotype was seen more than once but under ten times. The rearrangement joins TRBV5-1 to TRBJ2-7; maybe TRBD1 (6 bases). The CDR3 is 16 amino acids. Trimming left V 1 base short and J 3 bases short, with 17 bases between. Germline CDR1 SGHRS, CDR2 YFSETQ. The CDR3 sequence is CASSLKPGGIDYEQYF. In DNA, the CDR3 is TGCGCCAGCAGCTTGAAACCTGGGGGCATAGACTACGAGCAGTACTTC.

The sample holds a few counts of this clonotype. The chain is built from TRBV10-3 and TRBJ2-1; no clear D. The CDR3 is made up of 12 amino acids. V was clipped by 6 bases and J by 5 bases, with 8 bases between them. The germline V gene has CDR1 ENHRY and CDR2 SYGVKD. The CDR3 protein is CAIRDVNNEQFF. The DNA of the CDR3 is TGTGCCATCAGGGACGTGAACAATGAGCAGTTCTTC.

The V gene is TRBV27, the J gene TRBJ2-4; 8 bases are shared with TRBD1. The J call may be in error: the DNA end matches TRBJ2-7 better. This CDR3 spans 14 amino acids. Germline V gene sequence: CDR1 MNHEY, CDR2 SMNVEV (reference sequence). CDR3 amino acids: CASSWTGNSYEQYF. CDR3 sequence (DNA): TGTGCCAGCAGCTGGACAGGGAACTCCTACGAGCAGTACTTC.

The chain joins TRBV7-6 to TRBJ2-1; TRBD1 agrees at 8 bases. The CDR3 has 15 residues. V shed 5 bases and J 3 bases; nucleotides not matched to a gene: 6. In germline, CDR1 is SGHVS, CDR2 FNYEAQ. For the CDR3, the DNA is TGTGCCAGCAGCCCCCCACAGGGGGGCTACAATGAGCAGTTCTTC. It yields the protein CASSPPQGGYNEQFF.

The chain couples TRBV12-3 or TRBV12-4 to TRBJ2-1; TRBD1 aligns across 8 bases. V shed 6 bases, J shed 5 bases, and the junction held 9 bases outside the gene matches. CDR3 length equals 15 residues. The CDR3 DNA reads as TGTGCCAGCAGCCGGGAAGGGACAGGAGACAATGAGCAGTTCTTC. This sequence encodes CASSREGTGDNEQFF.

This clonotype was found a few times. CDR3 sequence (DNA): TGTGCCAGCAGTGCCGTCTCTGGGGCCAACGTCCTGACTTTC. Its protein product is CASSAVSGANVLTF. The chain combines TRBV2 with TRBJ2-6; no definite D call. Trimming pared 4 bases from V and 0 bases from J, leaving 4 bases between. Germline loops: CDR1 SNHLY, CDR2 FYNNEI. The CDR3 has 14 residues.

This clonotype was recorded at least ten times. This sequence joins TRBV6-5 and TRBJ1-2, with 7 bases fitting TRBD1. Germline CDR1 MNHEY, CDR2 SVGAGI. Trimming removed 6 bases from V and 8 bases from J; junction bases left unmatched: 9. This CDR3 is 13 amino acids long. CDR3 coding DNA: TGTGCCAGCAGCTCAAGGGACAGACGGGGCTACACCTTC. This gives the protein CASSSRDRRGYTF.

The gene calls are TRBV21-1 and TRBJ2-7. TRBV21-1 is marked as a pseudogene. CDR3 length: 14 amino acids. CDR3 amino acids: CASSTDDNSYEQYF. For the CDR3, the DNA is TGTGCCAGCAGCACTGACGACAACTCCTACGAGCAGTACTTC.

This clonotype was observed at least ten times. This chain uses TRBV7-2 with TRBJ1-2; maybe TRBD1 (5 bases). V shed 5 bases and J shed 5 bases, with 12 bases lying between them. CDR1 SGHTA and CDR2 FQGNSA come from the germline V gene. The CDR3 is 13 amino acids. The CDR3 loop is CASSPQEGYGYTF. The CDR3, as DNA: TGTGCCAGCAGCCCCCAGGAGGGGTATGGCTACACCTTC.

The table lists this clonotype with many counts. The chain carries TRBV15 and TRBJ2-7; 8 bases are a match to TRBD2. The CDR3 is 13 residues long. Trimming cost V 8 bases and J 7 bases; bases outside gene matches: 10. Germline V gene lookup returns CDR1 LNHNV and CDR2 YYDKDF (reference sequence). The CDR3 nucleotides are TGTGCCACCTCGAGCGGGAGTGAGGGTGAGCAGTACTTC. It codes for CATSSGSEGEQYF. The full variable domain, rest sourced from reference TRBV15 and TRBJ2-7, is DAMVIQNPRYQVTQFGKPVTLSCSQTLNHNVMYWYQQKSSQAPKLLFHYYDKDFNNEADTPDNFQSRRPNTSFCFLDIRSPGLGDTAMYLCATSSGSEGEQYFGPGTRLTVT.

In regard to this clonotype: This could be a read error, since a much larger clone is one nucleotide away. The V gene is TRBV4-1, the J gene TRBJ1-2, with 7 nucleotides matching TRBD1. Germline V gene lookup returns CDR1 MGHRA and CDR2 YSYEKL. The CDR3 sequence is 17 residues long. The CDR3 sequence is CASSQDTARGGAYGHTF. DNA of the CDR3: TGCGCCAGCAGCCAAGATACGGCCCGAGGGGGCGCCTATGGCCACACCTTC.

As DNA, the CDR3 is TGTGCCAGCAGTTCTCGCTACAGGGATGTGGGGGAGCAGTACTTC. Translated: CASSSRYRDVGEQYF. The gene calls are TRBV25-1 and TRBJ2-5; possibly TRBD1 for D (6 bases). The CDR3 is 15 residues long. Trimming pared 5 bases from V and 11 bases from J, leaving 24 bases between. Germline CDR1 and CDR2: MGHDK and SYGVNS.

The chain couples TRBV20-1 to TRBJ2-7; D is possibly TRBD1 (6 bases). V was pared by 5 bases and J by 2 bases, with 16 bases between. Germline V gene lookup returns CDR1 DFQATT and CDR2 SNEGSKA (reference sequence). The CDR3 is 14 amino acids. In DNA form, the CDR3 reads TGCAGTGCTCGGACAGCAGACTTTACCTACGAGCAGTACTTC. It yields the protein CSARTADFTYEQYF.

V is TRBV5-6 and J is TRBJ2-1, with 14 nucleotides matching TRBD2. The junction had 7 bases not matched to a gene; V was cut back by 4 bases and J by 7 bases. Looked up from germline, CDR1 is SGHDT and CDR2 is YYEEEE. CDR3 length equals 16 residues. Here the CDR3 reads CASSPTSGGALNEQFF. In DNA, the CDR3 is TGTGCCAGCAGCCCGACTAGCGGGGGGGCCTTGAATGAGCAGTTCTTC.

The sample holds a few counts of this clonotype. The genes are TRBV5-1 and TRBJ1-1, with TRBD1 matching over 8 bases. V dropped 0 bases and J dropped 2; count of bases not matched to a gene: 6. Germline CDR1 is SGHRS and CDR2 is YFSETQ. This CDR3 contains 16 residues. In nucleotides, the CDR3 is TGCGCCAGCAGCTTGGCCTTGGCAGGGGGCAACACTGAAGCTTTCTTT. Its protein product is CASSLALAGGNTEAFF.

This clonotype was seen many times. The genes are TRBV7-9 and TRBJ2-1, with 11 bases identical to TRBD2. After removal of 5 bases from V and 8 bases from J, the junction contained 17 bases not matched to a gene. Per germline, CDR1 SEHNR and CDR2 FQNEAQ (reference sequence). The CDR3 length is 18 residues. CDR3 sequence: CASSRKHRLAGMVDEQFF. In DNA, the CDR3 is TGTGCCAGCAGCCGTAAGCACCGACTAGCGGGGATGGTAGATGAGCAGTTCTTC.

This clonotype appeared a few times. The J gene is TRBJ1-1, the V gene TRBV6-1, with D maybe TRBD1 (5 bases). This CDR3 has 14 amino acids. Germline V gene sequence: CDR1 MNHNS, CDR2 SASEGT. Between the trimmed V and J ends, which lost 5 bases and 4 bases, there was a span of 14 bases. The CDR3 bases are TGTGCCAGCAGTTTGACAGCTGGGGTCACTGAAGCTTTCTTT. This codes for CASSLTAGVTEAFF.

CDR3 DNA sequence: TGTGCCAGCACGTTTATGGGCGGGGCGAGCTCCTACAATGAGCAGTTCTTC. This translates into CASTFMGGASSYNEQFF. The chain uses TRBV5-5 and TRBJ2-1; weak D call: TRBD2 (6 bases). The CDR3 runs to 17 residues. Germline CDR1 and CDR2: SGHKS and YYEKEE (reference sequence). Trimming shortened V by 6 bases and J by 0 bases, and 19 bases separated the two germline ends. Variable domain in full (rest from reference TRBV5-5 and TRBJ2-1): DAGVTQSPTHLIKTRGQQVTLRCSPISGHKSVSWYQQVLGQGPQFIFQYYEKEERGRGNFPDRFSARQFPNYSSELNVNALLLGDSALYLCASTFMGGASSYNEQFFGPGTRLTVL.

This clonotype has at least ten counts. The chain links TRBV4-3 to TRBJ1-5; D is ambiguous. CDR1 and CDR2 from the germline V gene are LGHNA and YSLEER. V was clipped by 0 bases and J by 0 bases, with 9 bases between them. This CDR3 is built from 16 residues. CDR3: CASSQDAQVSNQPQHF. CDR3 nucleotides: TGCGCCAGCAGCCAAGATGCGCAGGTTAGCAATCAGCCCCAGCATTTT.

This clonotype has at least ten counts. The chain is built from TRBV9 and TRBJ2-3, with 7 bases aligning to TRBD2. With 4 bases clipped from V and 9 bases from J, the junction kept 11 bases outside the gene matches. The CDR3 has 14 amino acids. From germline, CDR1 is SGDLS and CDR2 YYNGEE. CDR3 DNA: TGTGCCAGCAGCAACCAACTCCAGCGGGGAACGCAGTATTTT. Translation gives CASSNQLQRGTQYF.

This clonotype showed up many times. The rearrangement joins TRBV29-1 to TRBJ2-4; TRBD2 matches at 7 bases. CDR1 and CDR2 from the germline V gene are SQVTM and ANQGSEA. The CDR3 is 13 residues long. J was trimmed by 13 bases and V by 5 bases; bases with no gene match: 14. CDR3 in DNA: TGCAGCGTTCGCCGTGTCAGGGAGGGAGAGCAGTACTTC. It encodes CSVRRVREGEQYF.

Ten or more counts support this clonotype. This rearrangement joins TRBV7-2 to TRBJ1-4; D call uncertain. The V gene's germline CDR1 is SGHTA and CDR2 FQGNSA. The CDR3 loop spans 13 amino acids. V was trimmed by 1 base and J by 5 bases, leaving 5 bases between them. This CDR3 reads CASSLERNEKLFF. CDR3 nucleotides: TGTGCCAGCAGCTTAGAACGCAATGAAAAACTGTTTTTT. Full variable domain (outside the CDR3, taken from reference TRBV7-2 and TRBJ1-4): GAGVSQSPSNKVTEKGKDVELRCDPISGHTALYWYRQSLGQGLEFLIYFQGNSAPDKSGLPSDRFSAERTGGSVSTLTIQRTQQEDSAVYLCASSLERNEKLFFGSGTQLSVL.

The chain joins TRBV9 to TRBJ2-5; maybe TRBD2 (6 bases). V was pared by 5 bases and J by 4 bases, with 15 bases between. Germline CDR1 SGDLS, CDR2 YYNGEE. The CDR3 spans 14 residues. The CDR3 DNA reads as TGTGCCAGCAGTGCGATCGGGGACTCAGAGACCCAGTACTTC. Amino acids: CASSAIGDSETQYF.